One sample yielded the 20 T cell receptor beta chains listed below, sequenced in a study of CD8 T cell repertoires and HIV-1 epitope variants (dated by TCRdb to 2020 to 2021). Their cognate antigens are unknown. Libraries were constructed by the immunoSEQ multiplex PCR assay. Drawn from immuneACCESS, this table holds only the in-frame rearrangements with V and J called that TCRdb kept. Clones are partly lost; checked studies trace under half to an unresolved V gene and leave the rest unexplained. The sample yields a few thousand clones; 65% to 75% were counted once. The biggest ten clones account for approximately 40% of the sample. Material: cultured CD8+ T cells derived from PBMCs. The receptor set was obtained from a male donor with HIV.

This chain joins TRBV18 and TRBJ1-1; 9 bases agree with TRBD1. Germline-derived CDR1 and CDR2 are KGHSH and LQKENI. The length of the CDR3 is 17 residues. After removal of 5 bases from V and 1 base from J, the junction contained 11 bases not matched to a gene. The chain's CDR3 is CASSSIPGQGENTEAFF. CDR3 DNA: TGTGCCAGCTCATCCATTCCGGGACAGGGAGAGAACACTGAAGCTTTCTTT.

The J gene is TRBJ2-7, the V gene TRBV28; no definite D call. The V end lost 2 bases, the J end lost 0 bases, and 11 bases lay between the germline ends. The CDR3 is 15 residues long. Germline assignment: CDR1 MDHEN and CDR2 SYDVKM. Here the CDR3 reads CASSLGDSSSYEQYF. The CDR3 nucleotides read TGTGCCAGCAGTTTAGGGGATTCAAGCTCCTACGAGCAGTACTTC.

The CDR3 protein is CASSEAGLATGELFF. In DNA form, the CDR3 reads TGTGCCAGCAGTGAAGCGGGACTAGCCACCGGGGAGCTGTTTTTT. The V and J genes are TRBV6-1 and TRBJ2-2; 9 nucleotides line up with TRBD2. Per the germline V gene, CDR1 is MNHNS and CDR2 is SASEGT. The CDR3 is 15 amino acids. The V gene end was trimmed by 0 bases and the J gene end by 4 bases; junction bases not matched to a gene: 0.

This clone was counted a few times. V usage is TRBV11-3 and J usage is TRBJ1-5, with TRBD1 as a possible D gene (6 bases). Germline V gene sequence: CDR1 SGHNT, CDR2 YENEEA. Trimming shortened V by 1 base and J by 6 bases, and 16 bases separated the two germline ends. The CDR3 length is 16 residues. In DNA, the CDR3 is TGTGCCAGCAGCTTAGGGCCAGGGGCTGGGGGTCAGCCCCAGCATTTT. Its protein is CASSLGPGAGGQPQHF.

The J gene is TRBJ2-1, the V gene TRBV14, with 11 nucleotides matching TRBD2. The trim removed 5 bases at V and 0 bases at J, leaving 12 bases unmatched. CDR3 length equals 19 residues. Germline CDR1 SGHDN, CDR2 FVKESK. DNA for the CDR3: TGTGCCAGCAGCGGAACGGGGACTAGCGGTACATACTCCTACAATGAGCAGTTCTTC. This sequence encodes CASSGTGTSGTYSYNEQFF.

This clone was detected only a few times. V gene TRBV15 combines with J gene TRBJ2-1; a weak D match, TRBD2 (6 bases). The CDR3 totals 13 residues. V was shortened by 0 bases and J by 13 bases, with 13 bases between the two germline ends. Germline V gives CDR1 LNHNV, CDR2 YYDKDF (reference sequence). CDR3 in amino acids: CATSRDLAHDQFF. For the CDR3, the DNA is TGTGCCACCAGCAGAGATCTAGCGCACGACCAGTTCTTC.

This chain connects TRBV6-5 to TRBJ2-7; 10 bases are a match to TRBD2. This CDR3 has 14 amino acids. V gave up 6 bases and J gave up 2 bases; unmatched junction bases: 4. Germline V gene sequence: CDR1 MNHEY, CDR2 SVGAGI. The CDR3 region has the DNA TGTGCCAGCAGGGATGGGACTAGCGCCTACGAGCAGTACTTC. Translation: CASRDGTSAYEQYF.

This rearrangement joins TRBV27 to TRBJ2-2; D possibly corresponds to TRBD1 (6 bases). Trimming shortened V by 10 bases and J by 7 bases, and 19 bases separated the two germline ends. CDR3 length: 14 residues. The germline V gene has CDR1 MNHEY and CDR2 SMNVEV (reference sequence). Here the CDR3 reads CATRVRGPNGELFF. The CDR3 DNA reads TGTGCCACCAGGGTCAGGGGTCCTAACGGGGAGCTGTTTTTT.

This rearrangement joins TRBV18 to TRBJ1-4; perhaps TRBD1 as D (5 bases). The V end lost 4 bases, the J end lost 3 bases, and 12 bases lay between the germline ends. The germline CDR1 and CDR2 sequences are KGHSH and LQKENI. The CDR3 is made up of 15 amino acids. Here the CDR3 reads CASSRLGDANEKLFF. CDR3 nucleotides: TGTGCCAGCTCACGGCTCGGGGACGCTAATGAAAAACTGTTTTTT.

CDR3 nucleotides: TGTGCCAGCAGCTTAGGGGCCCACGAGCAGTACTTC. Translating gives CASSLGAHEQYF. The chain uses TRBV11-2 and TRBJ2-7; no definite D call. Deletions cut 1 base from V and 5 bases from J, with 6 bases between. Germline V lookup: CDR1 SGHAT, CDR2 FQNNGV. The CDR3 runs 12 residues.

The chain joins TRBV6-1 to TRBJ2-7; the D call may be TRBD1 or TRBD2 (6 bases each). The length of the CDR3 is 13 residues. CDR1 is MNHNS and CDR2 is SASEGT in the germline V gene. With 4 bases removed from V and 4 bases from J, the gap between germline ends came to 11 bases. As DNA, the CDR3 is TGTGCCAGCAGTGGTGAGGGGGGATACGAGCAGTACTTC. Translated: CASSGEGGYEQYF.

The genes are TRBV14 and TRBJ2-7; the D gene could be TRBD1 or TRBD2 (6 bases each). The germline CDR1 and CDR2 sequences are SGHDN and FVKESK. V shed 5 bases and J shed 10 bases, with 15 bases lying between them. The CDR3 has 12 residues. CDR3 in amino acids: CASSSTGAYQYF. CDR3 bases: TGTGCCAGCAGCTCCACGGGGGCATACCAGTACTTC. The full variable domain, in which reference TRBV14 and TRBJ2-7 provide the parts outside the CDR3, is EAGVTQFPSHSVIEKGQTVTLRCDPISGHDNLYWYRRVMGKEIKFLLHFVKESKQDESGMPNNRFLAERTGGTYSTLKVQPAELEDSGVYFCASSSTGAYQYFGPGTRLTVT.

A few counts support this clone. This rearrangement joins TRBV5-4 to TRBJ2-3; D is possibly TRBD2 (7 bases). Germline CDR1 and CDR2: SGHNT and YYREEE (reference sequence). V lost 1 base and J lost 4, with 13 bases in between. The CDR3 runs to 15 residues. This CDR3 reads CASSLSAGAPDTQYF. The CDR3 DNA follows: TGTGCCAGCAGCTTGTCGGCGGGGGCACCAGATACGCAGTATTTT.

This chain uses TRBV5-1 with TRBJ2-5, with TRBD1 matching over 7 bases. J lost 1 base, V lost 4 bases, and 1 base had no gene match. There are 13 residues in the CDR3. Germline CDR1 SGHRS, CDR2 YFSETQ. For the CDR3, the DNA is TGCGCCAGCAGCCGGGACAGCCAAGAGACCCAGTACTTC. This gives the protein CASSRDSQETQYF.

This clone was found once. The chain has TRBV7-9 and TRBJ2-1; D may be TRBD1 or TRBD2 (5 bases each). Germline CDR1 and CDR2: SEHNR and FQNEAQ (reference sequence). This CDR3 spans 15 amino acids. V lost 1 base and J lost 0, with 7 bases in between. CDR3 nucleotide sequence: TGTGCCAGCAGCTTAGAGGGGAGCTCCTACAATGAGCAGTTCTTC. Its translation: CASSLEGSSYNEQFF.

V and J are TRBV2 and TRBJ1-1, with unresolved D. The CDR3 consists of 10 residues. V was pared by 8 bases and J by 5 bases, with 6 bases between. Germline V lookup: CDR1 SNHLY, CDR2 FYNNEI. CDR3 sequence reads: CASAETEAFF. The DNA of the CDR3 is TGTGCCAGCGCAGAAACTGAAGCTTTCTTT.

This rearrangement joins TRBV29-1 to TRBJ2-7; D is undetermined. The CDR3 has 14 residues. Trimming shortened V by 0 bases and J by 1 base, and 10 bases separated the two germline ends. Looked up from germline, CDR1 is SQVTM and CDR2 is ANQGSEA. CDR3 nucleotide sequence: TGCAGCGTTGAAGATCGAAGCAGTTCCTACGAGCAGTACTTC. Its protein product is CSVEDRSSSYEQYF.

This clone was observed a few times. The rearrangement joins TRBV5-6 to TRBJ1-1; D may be TRBD1 (5 bases). V lost 2 bases and J lost 4, with 9 bases in between. This CDR3 region has 13 residues. The V gene's germline CDR1 is SGHDT and CDR2 YYEEEE. CDR3 protein: CASSLGEATEAFF. CDR3 in DNA: TGTGCCAGCAGCTTAGGGGAGGCCACTGAAGCTTTCTTT. Variable domain in full (rest from reference TRBV5-6 and TRBJ1-1): DAGVTQSPTHLIKTRGQQVTLRCSPKSGHDTVSWYQQALGQGPQFIFQYYEEEERQRGNFPDRFSGHQFPNYSSELNVNALLLGDSALYLCASSLGEATEAFFGQGTRLTVV.

The J gene is TRBJ1-1, the V gene TRBV18; D uncertain. Germline loops: CDR1 KGHSH, CDR2 LQKENI. V shed 1 base and J shed 6 bases, with 12 bases lying between them. This CDR3 is built from 14 residues. CDR3 nucleotide sequence: TGTGCCAGCTCACCACTCGGGGATGGCTCTGAAGCTTTCTTT. Its protein is CASSPLGDGSEAFF.

This chain connects TRBV11-1 to TRBJ2-7; no definite D call. V was shortened by 1 base and J by 9 bases, with 19 bases between the two germline ends. CDR1 is SGHAT and CDR2 is FQDESV in the germline V gene (reference sequence). This CDR3 is 15 amino acids long. The CDR3 protein is CASSLGRFGNTRQYF. The CDR3, as DNA: TGTGCCAGCAGCTTAGGCAGGTTCGGTAATACGAGGCAGTACTTC. Using reference TRBV11-1 and TRBJ2-7 for the parts outside the CDR3, the full variable domain is EAEVAQSPRYKITEKSQAVAFWCDPISGHATLYWYRQILGQGPELLVQFQDESVVDDSQLPKDRFSAERLKGVDSTLKIQPAELGDSAMYLCASSLGRFGNTRQYFGPGTRLTVT.